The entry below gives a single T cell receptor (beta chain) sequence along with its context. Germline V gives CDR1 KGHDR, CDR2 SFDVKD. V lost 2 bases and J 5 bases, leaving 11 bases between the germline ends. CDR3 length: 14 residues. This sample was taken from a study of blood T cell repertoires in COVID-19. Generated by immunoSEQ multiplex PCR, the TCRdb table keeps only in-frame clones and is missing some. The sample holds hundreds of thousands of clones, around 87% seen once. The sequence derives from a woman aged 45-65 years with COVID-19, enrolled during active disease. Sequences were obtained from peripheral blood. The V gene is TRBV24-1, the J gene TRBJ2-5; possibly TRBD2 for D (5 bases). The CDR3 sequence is CATSDYREGETQYF. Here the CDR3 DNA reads TGTGCCACCAGTGATTACCGGGAAGGGGAGACCCAGTACTTC.